This TCR beta chain stems from a study of identical twins. Each CDR3 protein gets one entry after TCRdb re-called the 5' RACE reads with MiXCR. The sample holds approximately 890,000 distinct CDR3 sequences, around an eighth seen once. The sample was also reused in another study, on yellow fever vaccine responses in identical twins.

The TCR sequence derives from a woman aged 18-35 years in good health. Sequencing was carried out using PBMCs.

CDR3 residues: CATSTITGEHNEQFF. CDR3 in DNA: TGTGCCACCAGCACTATTACGGGGGAACACAATGAGCAGTTCTTC. V usage is TRBV15 and J usage is TRBJ2-1; maybe TRBD2 (6 bases). Germline V gene data show CDR1 as LNHNV and CDR2 as YYDKDF (reference sequence). The V and J ends lost 4 bases and 5 bases respectively, with 15 bases between them. The length of the CDR3 is 15 residues.